This T cell receptor (beta chain) is drawn from a study of blood T cell repertoires in COVID-19. TCRdb's table, derived via immunoSEQ multiplex PCR, lists solely in-frame clones and lacks some. The sample gives under 200,000 clones, more than 70% of which show up once; 5% to 6.5% is in the top ten. CDR3 length: 16 residues. Germline assignment: CDR1 SGHAT and CDR2 FQNNGV. V gave up 5 bases and J gave up 0 bases; unmatched junction bases: 7. This receptor was obtained from a man aged 35 to 55 with active or convalescent COVID-19. The V gene is TRBV11-2, the J gene TRBJ2-1; the match to TRBD1 covers 7 bases. The sequenced sample consisted of peripheral blood. The CDR3 DNA sequence: TGTGCCAGCAGCCCAGGGACAGAAGACTCCTACAATGAGCAGTTCTTC. As protein: CASSPGTEDSYNEQFF.